This entry lists 7 T cell receptor beta chains sequenced from one sample in a study of blood T cell repertoires in COVID-19. Sequencing was performed with immunoSEQ multiplex PCR; in TCRdb, only in-frame clones are kept and a portion is missing. The table lists about 230,000 clones, roughly 76% of them singletons. The material sequenced was peripheral blood. All receptors derive from a woman aged 80 or over with COVID-19, enrolled during active disease.

This clone appeared once. The chain has TRBV3-1 (or the pseudogene TRBV3-2) and TRBJ1-1; no firm D call. The CDR3 runs 16 residues. Trimming shortened V by 2 bases and J by 3 bases, and 16 bases separated the two germline ends. Germline V gene data show CDR1 as LGHDT and CDR2 as YNNKEL (reference sequence). CDR3 sequence (DNA): TGTGCCAGCAGCCAACGAGGGAAAAGGACCTACACTGAAGCTTTCTTT. This encodes CASSQRGKRTYTEAFF.

In DNA form, the CDR3 reads TGTGCCAGCAGCTTTGGTGGACTAGCTGTCAGCGCAGATACGCAGTATTTT. It is translated as CASSFGGLAVSADTQYF. This chain uses TRBV11-3 with TRBJ2-3; TRBD2 aligns across 8 bases. Germline CDR1 SGHNT, CDR2 YENEEA. This CDR3 contains 17 residues. Germline trimming cut 3 bases from V and 4 bases from J; bases unmatched to any gene: 12.

The V call is TRBV5-1, the J call TRBJ2-3; possibly TRBD2 for D (6 bases). This CDR3 comprises 15 residues. The germline V gene has CDR1 SGHRS and CDR2 YFSETQ. The V end lost 3 bases, the J end lost 2 bases, and 13 bases lay between the germline ends. The CDR3 reads CASSSSGTHTDTQYF. CDR3 nucleotides: TGCGCCAGCAGCTCTTCCGGGACTCACACAGATACGCAGTATTTT. Supplemented by reference TRBV5-1 and TRBJ2-3, the full variable domain reads KAGVTQTPRYLIKTRGQQVTLSCSPISGHRSVSWYQQTPGQGLQFLFEYFSETQRNKGNFPGRFSGRQFSNSRSEMNVSTLELGDSALYLCASSSSGTHTDTQYFGPGTRLTVL.

This chain links TRBV11-1 with TRBJ2-1, with D uncertain. Trimming removed 5 bases at V and 9 bases at J, with 14 bases between. Germline CDR1 SGHAT, CDR2 FQDESV (reference sequence). The CDR3 is 13 residues long. DNA for the CDR3: TGTGCCAGCAGCCTCGCTAGAATCGCTGAGCAGTTCTTC. It codes for CASSLARIAEQFF.

The genes are TRBV6-5 and TRBJ1-2; the D is unclear. Trimming took off 4 bases at V and 2 bases at J, with 14 bases between the two ends. The CDR3 runs 15 residues. CDR1 is MNHEY and CDR2 is SVGAGI in the germline V gene. The CDR3 DNA reads as TGTGCCAGCAGTTCCTTGTTTGAGAGAAACTATGGCTACACCTTC. Translating gives CASSSLFERNYGYTF.

The CDR3 DNA reads TGTGCCAGCAGTGAAAGGGAGAATCAGCCCCAGCATTTT. Its protein is CASSERENQPQHF. This chain joins TRBV6-1 and TRBJ1-5; D not resolved. The CDR3 is 13 residues long. Per germline, CDR1 MNHNS and CDR2 SASEGT. V was cut by 2 bases and J by 4 bases, with 6 bases left in between.

The rearrangement links TRBV24-1 to TRBJ2-1; 11 bases align to TRBD2. V lost 3 bases to trimming and J lost 8 bases; unmatched junction nucleotides: 8. Germline CDR1 and CDR2: KGHDR and SFDVKD. CDR3 length: 16 amino acids. CDR3 region: CATSDPASSGRHEQFF. In DNA, the CDR3 is TGTGCCACCAGTGATCCGGCCTCTAGCGGGAGGCATGAGCAGTTCTTC.